These 22 T cell receptor beta chains were all obtained from the same sample, sequenced in a study of cytomegalovirus exposure and HLA in healthy donors. PCR amplification relied on 60 Vbeta primers (plus 13 Jbeta primers). Here immunoSEQ multiplex PCR was the method, and the copy in TCRdb shows in-frame clones only, minus some. This sample has 100,000 or so clones; roughly 84% occur once, and the top ten carry more than 1%. The sequencing input was PBMCs. Receptors were obtained from a woman between 18 and 30 years old in good health and CMV-seronegative.

V is TRBV2 and J is TRBJ1-1, with D possibly being TRBD1 (5 bases). CDR3 length: 13 amino acids. V gave up 3 bases and J gave up 5 bases, with 10 bases separating them. Germline CDR1 reads SNHLY; CDR2 reads FYNNEI. CDR3 coding DNA: TGTGCCAGCAGTGACGGGGGGTGGACTGAAGCTTTCTTT. The encoded protein is CASSDGGWTEAFF.

This chain links TRBV11-2 with TRBJ2-5; TRBD1 is a possible D gene (5 bases). There are 14 residues in the CDR3. Germline CDR1 is SGHAT and CDR2 is FQNNGV. Trimming cost V 2 bases and J 3 bases, with 10 bases left between them. The CDR3 DNA is TGTGCCAGCAGCTTAAGGACAAGGGAAGAGACCCAGTACTTC. Translation gives CASSLRTREETQYF.

V is TRBV18 and J is TRBJ2-7; TRBD2 aligns across 7 bases. Germline V gene sequence: CDR1 KGHSH, CDR2 LQKENI. V lost 0 bases to trimming and J lost 5 bases; unmatched junction nucleotides: 10. The CDR3 is made up of 16 amino acids. The CDR3 loop reads CASSPPLRWEGNEQYF. CDR3 DNA sequence: TGTGCCAGCTCACCACCCCTCCGATGGGAGGGCAACGAGCAGTACTTC.

The V call is TRBV28, the J call TRBJ1-4, with 7 bases identical to TRBD1. Trimming at V came to 3 bases and at J to 7 bases, leaving 14 bases not matched to a gene. This CDR3 region has 17 residues. In germline, CDR1 is MDHEN, CDR2 SYDVKM. The CDR3 sequence: CASSLGAPTGSGEKLFF. CDR3 nucleotides: TGTGCCAGCAGTTTGGGTGCTCCGACAGGGAGTGGTGAAAAACTGTTTTTT.

This clone has a single count. J is TRBJ2-7 and V is TRBV7-8, with TRBD2 matching over 8 bases. The V gene's germline CDR1 is SGHVS and CDR2 FQNEAQ. CDR3 length: 18 residues. Losses at the gene ends were 3 bases for V and 0 bases for J; bases not matched to a gene: 13. CDR3 region: CASSLSRGGRRSSYEQYF. The DNA for the CDR3 is TGTGCCAGCAGCTTGTCGAGGGGCGGGAGGCGCAGCTCCTACGAGCAGTACTTC.

J is TRBJ2-3 and V is TRBV9, with TRBD2 as a possible D gene (6 bases). V shed 3 bases and J shed 0 bases, with 11 bases lying between them. CDR1 is SGDLS and CDR2 is YYNGEE in the germline V gene. The CDR3 covers 15 residues. The CDR3 loop reads CASSALAASTDTQYF. Here the CDR3 DNA reads TGTGCCAGCAGCGCTTTAGCGGCTAGCACAGATACGCAGTATTTT. Together with reference TRBV9 and TRBJ2-3, the CDR3 gives the full variable domain: DSGVTQTPKHLITATGQRVTLRCSPRSGDLSVYWYQQSLDQGLQFLIQYYNGEERAKGNILERFSAQQFPDLHSELNLSSLELGDSALYFCASSALAASTDTQYFGPGTRLTVL.

This clone came up a few times. The chain has TRBV6-5 and TRBJ1-3; no clear D gene. The V gene's germline CDR1 is MNHEY and CDR2 SVGAGI. This CDR3 contains 15 residues. Trimming pared 0 bases from V and 4 bases from J, leaving 10 bases between. The CDR3 bases are TGTGCCAGCAGTTACTCGTCGGGATCCGGAAACACCATATATTTT. It specifies CASSYSSGSGNTIYF.

The chain recombines TRBV6-6 with TRBJ2-1; TRBD1 matches at 7 bases. J was trimmed by 3 bases and V by 10 bases; bases with no gene match: 15. Germline CDR1 MNHNY, CDR2 SVGAGI (reference sequence). This CDR3 is built from 16 residues. CDR3 amino acids: CATQRGGNGVYNEQFF. DNA for the CDR3: TGTGCCACACAAAGAGGGGGCAATGGGGTCTACAATGAGCAGTTCTTC.

The sample holds one count of this clone. The chain combines TRBV7-2 with TRBJ2-1; 15 nucleotides line up with TRBD2. CDR1 SGHTA and CDR2 FQGNSA come from the germline V gene. Trimming at V came to 5 bases and at J to 5 bases, leaving 13 bases not matched to a gene. The CDR3 contains 19 residues. Written as DNA, the CDR3 is TGTGCCAGCAGCCCAAGACGGACTAGCGGGGGGGCCGGGGACAATGAGCAGTTCTTC. Its translation is CASSPRRTSGGAGDNEQFF.

The gene calls are TRBV7-9 and TRBJ2-7; 7 bases are shared with TRBD1. CDR1 SEHNR and CDR2 FQNEAQ come from the germline V gene (reference sequence). The CDR3 contains 14 residues. Germline trimming cut 6 bases from V and 0 bases from J; bases unmatched to any gene: 5. The CDR3 protein is CASSQGTASYEQYF. The CDR3 nucleotides read TGTGCCAGCAGTCAAGGGACAGCCTCCTACGAGCAGTACTTC.

The chain's CDR3 is CATSRAPGLAVVQYF. The CDR3, as DNA: TGTGCCACCAGCAGAGCCCCGGGACTAGCGGTTGTTCAGTACTTC. The rearrangement uses TRBV15 and TRBJ2-7, with 11 bases matching TRBD2. Germline V gene sequence: CDR1 LNHNV, CDR2 YYDKDF (reference sequence). This CDR3 is built from 15 residues. V trimming: 1 base; J trimming: 10 bases; junction bases outside the gene matches: 9.

This chain connects TRBV25-1 to TRBJ2-5; 8 nucleotides match TRBD2. The CDR3 length is 14 residues. Germline CDR1 reads MGHDK; CDR2 reads SYGVNS. Trimming removed 3 bases from V and 4 bases from J; junction bases left unmatched: 4. The CDR3 DNA reads TGTGCCAGCAGTGAGCGGGGGGAGCGAGAGACCCAGTACTTC. Protein sequence: CASSERGERETQYF.

This clone occurred once. The V and J genes are TRBV7-9 and TRBJ1-1; D is unclear. CDR1 is SEHNR and CDR2 is FQNEAQ in the germline V gene (reference sequence). This CDR3 has 16 amino acids. Trimming shortened V by 1 base and J by 4 bases, and 16 bases separated the two germline ends. CDR3 amino acids: CASSLGFGKGGTEAFF. The CDR3 DNA sequence: TGTGCCAGCAGCTTAGGCTTCGGGAAGGGAGGCACTGAAGCTTTCTTT. The complete variable domain, with remaining parts taken from reference TRBV7-9 and TRBJ1-1, reads DTGVSQNPRHKITKRGQNVTFRCDPISEHNRLYWYRQTLGQGPEFLTYFQNEAQLEKSRLLSDRFSAERPKGSFSTLEIQRTEQGDSAMYLCASSLGFGKGGTEAFFGQGTRLTVV.

The rearrangement uses TRBV28 and TRBJ1-6; perhaps TRBD1 as D (6 bases). The ends were cut back, 6 bases at V and 10 bases at J, with 19 bases in the middle. CDR1 is MDHEN, CDR2 SYDVKM, per germline. The length of the CDR3 is 15 residues. This CDR3 reads CASRKTTGLRSPLHF. CDR3 in DNA: TGTGCCAGCAGGAAGACGACAGGACTGAGGTCACCCCTCCACTTT.

This clone is a singleton in its sample. The chain combines TRBV7-2 with TRBJ2-2, with D unresolved. Germline lookup yields CDR1 SGHTA and CDR2 FQGNSA. With 5 bases removed from V and 3 bases from J, the gap between germline ends came to 10 bases. The CDR3 loop spans 14 amino acids. This CDR3 is CASSPRAHTGELFF. Here the CDR3 DNA reads TGTGCCAGCAGCCCTAGAGCCCACACCGGGGAGCTGTTTTTT.

This chain connects TRBV28 to TRBJ1-4; 8 bases align to TRBD1. Germline CDR1 MDHEN, CDR2 SYDVKM. The CDR3 contains 15 residues. After removal of 1 base from V and 5 bases from J, the junction contained 3 bases not matched to a gene. CDR3 in amino acids: CASSLYTGGNEKLFF. DNA of the CDR3: TGTGCCAGCAGTTTATACACAGGGGGAAATGAAAAACTGTTTTTT. Variable domain in full (rest from reference TRBV28 and TRBJ1-4): DVKVTQSSRYLVKRTGEKVFLECVQDMDHENMFWYRQDPGLGLRLIYFSYDVKMKEKGDIPEGYSVSREKKERFSLILESASTNQTSMYLCASSLYTGGNEKLFFGSGTQLSVL.

The chain recombines TRBV6-6 with TRBJ1-1; D possibly corresponds to TRBD1 (6 bases). The CDR3 has 15 amino acids. The V gene's germline CDR1 is MNHNY and CDR2 SVGAGI (reference sequence). V was trimmed by 6 bases and J by 1 base, leaving 15 bases between them. The CDR3 protein is CASRPPGTQNTEAFF. CDR3 coding DNA: TGTGCCAGCAGACCTCCCGGGACACAGAACACTGAAGCTTTCTTT.

The chain carries TRBV19 and TRBJ2-1, with 8 bases identical to TRBD1. The CDR3 has 15 residues. V was clipped by 5 bases and J by 6 bases; unmatched bases: 9. Germline CDR1 LNHDA, CDR2 SQIVND (reference sequence). The CDR3: CASSYQTGQGNEQFF. In DNA form, the CDR3 reads TGTGCCAGTAGTTACCAAACCGGACAGGGCAATGAGCAGTTCTTC.

The chain has TRBV10-2 and TRBJ2-4, with D possibly TRBD1 on 5 matching bases. In germline, CDR1 is WSHSY, CDR2 SAAADI. The ends were cut back, 0 bases at V and 8 bases at J, with 14 bases in the middle. The CDR3 consists of 15 residues. The CDR3 sequence is CASSESGRGRDIQYF. The CDR3 coding sequence is TGCGCCAGCAGTGAGTCGGGTAGGGGCCGGGACATTCAGTACTTC.

The genes are TRBV5-4 and TRBJ2-1; TRBD2 matches 11 bases. The CDR3 runs to 15 residues. Germline values: CDR1 SGHNT, CDR2 YYREEE (reference sequence). Unmatched junction bases numbered 2, after V lost 0 bases and J lost 6 bases. The DNA of the CDR3 is TGTGCCAGCAGCTTGGCTGGGACTAGCGGCAATGAGCAGTTCTTC. It translates to CASSLAGTSGNEQFF.

This sequence joins TRBV27 and TRBJ2-1, with D unclear. There are 13 residues in the CDR3. V lost 5 bases and J 3 bases, leaving 8 bases between the germline ends. Germline CDR1 reads MNHEY; CDR2 reads SMNVEV (reference sequence). In DNA form, the CDR3 reads TGTGCCAGCAGTCCAAACTTCTACAATGAGCAGTTCTTC. It yields the protein CASSPNFYNEQFF.

This clone was recorded once. The chain is built from TRBV15 and TRBJ2-7; 7 bases match TRBD1. J was trimmed by 4 bases and V by 3 bases; bases with no gene match: 0. CDR3 length equals 12 residues. Germline V gene lookup returns CDR1 LNHNV and CDR2 YYDKDF (reference sequence). In DNA, the CDR3 is TGTGCCACCAGCAGCAGGGGGTACGAGCAGTACTTC. Its protein product is CATSSRGYEQYF.